This T cell receptor beta chain is from a study of cytomegalovirus exposure and HLA in healthy donors. Concerning this clone: The antigen is unknown.

Amplification used 60 Vbeta primers and 13 Jbeta primers. Sequencing was performed with immunoSEQ multiplex PCR; in TCRdb, only in-frame clones are kept and a portion is missing. Here the sample spans about 170,000 clones, approximately 88% being singletons. Regarding the study as a whole: Later, TCR association rates were found to vary by HLA locus, highest for DRB1 and lowest for HLA-C. The classifier reportedly diagnosed cytomegalovirus status with high sensitivity and specificity. A cluster of highly shared sequence variants was likely a sequencing artifact.

The J segment lost 6 bases and the V segment lost 5 bases, leaving 8 bases of the junction unmatched. Germline V lookup: CDR1 SQVTM, CDR2 ANQGSEA. The CDR3 extends over 13 amino acids. The sample consisted of PBMCs. This receptor was identified in a boy aged 2-9 years in good health and CMV-seronegative. The chain recombines TRBV29-1 with TRBJ2-3; 7 bases line up with TRBD2. The CDR3 nucleotides read TGCAGCGTTAGGGCGCCACTAGCGGATACGCAGTATTTT. Residues: CSVRAPLADTQYF.